Below are 14 T cell receptor beta chains sequenced from a single sample in a study of tumor-infiltrating lymphocytes in primary liver carcinoma. RNA was extracted from whole blood without cell sorting, alongside germline DNA. TCR beta cDNA was reverse-transcribed from about 500 ng of total RNA. The reaction used a constant-region primer and ProtoScript II reverse transcriptase. For TCR beta, libraries were produced by three nested multiplex PCR rounds using slightly modified ARM-PCR. Researchers ran the first two PCR rounds for roughly 10 cycles each with TRBV1-TRBV30 forward primers and a C-beta reverse primer. TCRdb reprocessed the multiplex PCR reads with MiXCR, giving one entry per CDR3 protein. The data hold around 330,000 distinct CDR3 sequences, with approximately 54% observed a single time. Material for sequencing was peripheral blood. These receptors were collected from a woman in her thirties with primary liver carcinoma and hepatitis B virus infection.

A remark on this clonotype: One junction end does not reproduce the germline sequence, and a read error may be involved. In nucleotides, the CDR3 is TGTGCCAGAAGTTCCGGCGAGGCTGGGGGTCCAGAGACCCAGTACTTC. Translated, it gives CARSSGEAGGPETQYF. V is TRBV12-3 or TRBV12-4 and J is TRBJ2-5; D assignment may be TRBD1 or TRBD2 (5 bases each). The CDR3 loop spans 16 amino acids.

With regard to this clonotype: It may be a read error: a sequence one base away is much more abundant. This chain links TRBV6-5 with TRBJ2-7; D remains ambiguous. The germline V and J ends were trimmed by 10 bases and 2 bases, with 21 bases remaining between them. The CDR3 has 15 residues. Per the germline V gene, CDR1 is MNHEY and CDR2 is SVGAGI. The CDR3 DNA sequence: TGTGCCAACAGCTCCGGACGAAGCACCCCCTACGAGCAGTACTTC. The encoded protein is CANSSGRSTPYEQYF.

A few counts support this clonotype. This chain joins TRBV5-1 and TRBJ2-1; D is perhaps TRBD1 or TRBD2 (6 bases each). The length of the CDR3 is 14 residues. Germline V gives CDR1 SGHRS, CDR2 YFSETQ. Trimming pared 4 bases from V and 2 bases from J, leaving 10 bases between. For the CDR3, the DNA is TGCGCCAGCAGCATCGGGGGCGCCTACAATGAGCAGTTCTTC. Translated: CASSIGGAYNEQFF.

As concerns this clonotype: It may be a read error: a sequence one base away is much more abundant. The V call is TRBV6-1, the J call TRBJ1-1; D is unresolved. Looked up from germline, CDR1 is MNHNS and CDR2 is SASEGT. This CDR3 is 14 amino acids long. The CDR3 loop is CASSMSRMNTEASF. The CDR3 DNA reads as TGTGCCAGCAGCATGTCACGGATGAACACTGAAGCTTCCTTT.

With regard to this clonotype: At one end the junction does not follow the germline gene, possibly because of a read error. The chain joins TRBV7-9 to TRBJ2-7; 10 bases line up with TRBD2. This CDR3 has 14 residues. The germline V gene encodes CDR1 SEHNR and CDR2 FQNEAQ (reference sequence). CDR3 sequence reads: CTSSGGGNSYEQYF. CDR3 sequence (DNA): TGTACCAGCAGCGGGGGGGGCAACTCCTACGAGCAGTACTTC.

Comment on this clonotype: A much more abundant neighbour one base away suggests this may be a read error. This sequence joins TRBV25-1 and TRBJ1-6; no reliable D call. The germline CDR1 and CDR2 sequences are MGHDK and SYGVNS. The CDR3 spans 15 residues. The CDR3 reads CASSESGRNNSSLHF. DNA for the CDR3: TGTGCCAGCAGTGAATCAGGCAGGAATAATTCATCCCTCCACTTT.

The DNA of the CDR3 is TGTGCCAGCACACATAAGGACAGTACAGATACGCAGTATTTT. It encodes CASTHKDSTDTQYF. This chain links TRBV5-4 with TRBJ2-3; D perhaps matches TRBD1 (6 bases). The CDR3 extends over 14 amino acids. V lost 6 bases, J lost 3 bases, and 14 bases lay in between. The germline CDR1 and CDR2 sequences are SGHNT and YYREEE (reference sequence). The full variable domain, completed using reference TRBV5-4 and TRBJ2-3, is ETGVTQSPTHLIKTRGQQVTLRCSSQSGHNTVSWYQQALGQGPQFIFQYYREEENGRGNFPPRFSGLQFPNYSSELNVNALELDDSALYLCASTHKDSTDTQYFGPGTRLTVL.

The J gene is TRBJ1-1, the V gene TRBV4-1; 7 bases map to TRBD1. CDR3 length: 15 residues. Per germline, CDR1 MGHRA and CDR2 YSYEKL. Losses at the gene ends were 2 bases for V and 3 bases for J; bases not matched to a gene: 6. DNA for the CDR3: TGCGCCAGCAGCCAATGGGGACAGATGGACACTGAAGCTTTCTTT. Protein sequence: CASSQWGQMDTEAFF.

The rearrangement links TRBV12-5 to TRBJ2-1; 12 bases fit TRBD2. The germline V gene encodes CDR1 LGHNT and CDR2 FRNRAP. The CDR3 is 18 residues long. V lost 0 bases, J lost 9 bases, and 12 bases stayed unmatched. CDR3 nucleotide sequence: TGTGCTAGTGGTTTGGTAGCACTAGCGGGAGGCCCCCCGTCTGAGCAGTTCTTC. Translated, it gives CASGLVALAGGPPSEQFF.

The chain has TRBV9 and TRBJ2-1, with 9 bases that match TRBD1. The CDR3 is 16 amino acids. Germline values: CDR1 SGDLS, CDR2 YYNGEE. Unmatched junction bases numbered 7, after V lost 4 bases and J lost 2 bases. CDR3 in amino acids: CASSPRTGVTYNEQFF. The CDR3 DNA reads as TGTGCCAGCAGCCCTCGGACAGGGGTCACCTACAATGAGCAGTTCTTC.

To note about this clonotype: The junction differs from germline at one of its ends, possibly a read error. The gene calls are TRBV5-5 and TRBJ2-2; 7 bases map to TRBD2. Germline V CDR1 and CDR2: SGHKS, YYEKEE (reference sequence). The CDR3 is 16 amino acids. CDR3 protein: CASSLAGTTNTGGLFF. The CDR3 nucleotides read TGTGCCAGCAGCTTAGCCGGGACTACTAACACCGGGGGGCTGTTTTTT. The full variable domain, in which reference TRBV5-5 and TRBJ2-2 provide the parts outside the CDR3, is DAGVTQSPTHLIKTRGQQVTLRCSPISGHKSVSWYQQVLGQGPQFIFQYYEKEERGRGNFPDRFSARQFPNYSSELNVNALLLGDSALYLCASSLAGTTNTGGLFFGEGSRLTVL.

For this clonotype: One base away lies a much larger clone, so this may be a sequencing read error. The V call is TRBV6-2 or TRBV6-3, the J call TRBJ2-3, with 7 bases fitting TRBD2. V dropped 7 bases and J dropped 0; count of bases not matched to a gene: 7. Germline V gene sequence: CDR1 MNHEY, CDR2 SVGEGT. The CDR3 consists of 15 residues. In DNA form, the CDR3 reads TGTGCCAGCAATATCTCGCGGGGGAGCACAGATACGCAGTATTTT. This codes for CASNISRGSTDTQYF.

Concerning this clonotype: Just one base apart from a much larger clone, this may be a read error. Given the absence of the conserved phenylalanine or tryptophan at the CDR3 end, a read error is likely. The rearrangement links TRBV6-2 or TRBV6-3 to TRBJ2-2, with a possible D match to TRBD1 (6 bases). V lost 2 bases and J 13 bases, leaving 14 bases between the germline ends. The CDR3 runs 13 residues. Germline CDR1 reads MNHEY; CDR2 reads SVGEGT. CDR3 sequence reads: CASSYTLDRTLFL. The CDR3 region has the DNA TGTGCCAGCAGTTACACTTTAGACAGGACGCTGTTTCTT.

As for this clonotype: A much larger clone differs from this one at a single base, so this may be a read error. The chain carries TRBV12-3 or TRBV12-4 and TRBJ1-5; D perhaps matches TRBD1 (5 bases). The CDR3 is 14 residues long. CDR3 in DNA: TGTGCCAGCAGTCATGATAGGGGCCATCAGTCCCAGCATTTT. Encoded protein: CASSHDRGHQSQHF.